Listed below are T cell receptor beta chains from one sample, sequenced in a study of OX40 agonist ivuxolimab in advanced cancers. Profiled with immunoSEQ multiplex PCR; TCRdb holds only in-frame clones, not every one. The table records fewer than 85,000 clones, 86% of them present only once. The specimen comprised CD4+ or CD8+ T cells sorted from blood, sampled in a trial of the OX40 agonist ivuxolimab. Receptor source: an adult with an advanced solid tumor such as melanoma, head and neck, liver or kidney cancer. The CDR3 runs from the conserved cysteine through the conserved F or W. Each record gives: clone size, J gene, V gene, D gene, CDR3 protein, CDR3 DNA. The D gene is left open where the match is weak. Size values are once, few and many counts, or a class for expanded clones, and some rows have none.

>-|TRBJ2-2|TRBV5-8|-
CASSLEQVPGELFF
TGTGCCAGCAGCTTGGAGCAGGTTCCCGGGGAGCTGTTTTTT
>-|TRBJ1-2|TRBV5-1|TRBD1
CASSSATGDGYTF
TGCGCCAGCAGCTCCGCAACAGGGGATGGCTACACCTTC
>-|TRBJ2-6|TRBV18|-
CASSNTGPRSGANVLTF
TGTGCCAGCTCAAATACAGGACCCCGCTCTGGGGCCAACGTCCTGACTTTC
>once|TRBJ2-1|TRBV9|TRBD2
CASSARAGAFYNEQFF
TGTGCCAGCAGCGCCCGAGCGGGGGCCTTCTACAATGAGCAGTTCTTC
>-|TRBJ2-1|TRBV19|TRBD1
CASTPREGASEQFF
TGTGCCAGTACCCCTAGAGAGGGGGCGAGTGAGCAGTTCTTC
>once|TRBJ1-1|TRBV19|-
CASRTPQTGINTEAFF
TGTGCCAGTAGGACACCACAGACAGGAATTAACACTGAAGCTTTCTTT
>-|TRBJ2-1|TRBV19|-
CASSIGEVGEQFF
TGTGCCAGTAGTATCGGGGAGGTGGGTGAGCAGTTCTTC
>few|TRBJ1-5|TRBV19|-
CASSSQGKQPQHF
TGTGCCAGTAGTTCACAGGGAAAACAGCCCCAGCATTTT
>-|TRBJ2-3|TRBV10-1|-
CASSDRTTSTDTQYF
TGCGCCAGCAGTGACCGGACTACTAGCACAGATACGCAGTATTTT
>few|TRBJ1-3|TRBV7-6|-
CASSFGGVGGGNTIYF
TGTGCCAGCAGCTTCGGAGGGGTCGGGGGTGGAAACACCATATATTTT
>-|TRBJ1-1|TRBV7-8|TRBD1
CASSFRSGQGPLAAFF
TGTGCCAGCAGCTTTCGATCGGGACAGGGGCCCCTGGCGGCTTTCTTT
>-|TRBJ2-6|TRBV21-1|-
CACDVGRGQDGANVLTF
TGTGCCTGCGATGTTGGCAGAGGCCAAGACGGGGCCAACGTCCTGACTTTC
>-|TRBJ1-4|TRBV30|-
CAWSARGGSEKLFF
TGTGCCTGGAGTGCCAGAGGGGGGAGTGAAAAACTGTTTTTT
>-|TRBJ2-1|TRBV18|TRBD2
CASSPGTSGGAGYNEQFF
TGTGCCAGCTCACCAGGGACTAGCGGGGGGGCCGGTTACAATGAGCAGTTCTTC
>-|TRBJ2-5|TRBV10-1|TRBD2
CASSASGRRETQYF
TGCGCCAGCAGTGCTAGCGGGAGACGTGAGACCCAGTACTTC
>-|TRBJ2-3|TRBV19|TRBD1
CASRDRQGRDTQYF
TGTGCCAGTAGAGACAGACAGGGGAGAGATACGCAGTATTTT
>few|TRBJ1-6|TRBV14|-
CASSHGSPLHF
TGTGCCAGCAGCCATGGTTCACCCCTCCACTTT
>-|TRBJ1-5|TRBV2|-
CASTQDSNQPQHF
TGTGCCAGCACACAGGATAGCAATCAGCCCCAGCATTTT
>-|TRBJ1-6|TRBV19|-
CASSIGAPGSSYNSPLHF
TGTGCCAGTAGTATAGGGGCCCCCGGGAGCTCCTATAATTCACCCCTCCACTTT
>once|TRBJ2-3|TRBV7-7|-
CASSPGGDTQYF
TGTGCTAGCAGCCCTGGGGGGGATACGCAGTATTTT
>few|TRBJ1-3|TRBV5-1|TRBD1
CASSSPTGASGNTIYF
TGCGCCAGCAGCTCCCCGACAGGGGCATCTGGAAACACCATATATTTT
>once|TRBJ1-2|TRBV30|-
CAWSKDNWGYTF
TGTGCCTGGAGTAAGGACAACTGGGGCTACACCTTC
>-|TRBJ2-3|TRBV19|-
CASSPGDGGRADTQYF
TGTGCCAGTAGCCCCGGAGACGGGGGTCGCGCAGATACGCAGTATTTT
>-|TRBJ1-2|TRBV6-5|-
CASSLDRLYGYTF
TGTGCCAGCAGTCTCGACAGGCTCTATGGCTACACCTTC
>-|TRBJ2-3|TRBV15|TRBD1
CATSRRTGTVILSTDTQYF
TGTGCCACCAGCAGACGGACCGGGACAGTAATTTTAAGCACAGATACGCAGTATTTT
>-|TRBJ1-1|TRBV7-9|-
CASSLISGTEAFF
TGTGCCAGCAGCTTAATCTCTGGGACTGAAGCTTTCTTT
>once|TRBJ2-7|TRBV18|TRBD1
CASSPQPGTGVSYEQYF
TGTGCCAGCTCACCACAACCCGGGACAGGGGTCTCCTACGAGCAGTACTTC
>-|TRBJ2-5|TRBV7-7|-
CASSLSGQQETQYF
TGTGCCAGCAGCTTAAGCGGTCAGCAAGAGACCCAGTACTTC
>-|TRBJ2-3|TRBV5-4|-
CASSLSTDPSTDTQYF
TGTGCCAGCAGCTTGTCGACGGACCCTAGCACAGATACGCAGTATTTT
>once|TRBJ2-3|TRBV6-1|TRBD2
CASSARLAGGRGDTQYF
TGTGCCAGCAGTGCCCGACTAGCGGGGGGCCGGGGAGATACGCAGTATTTT
>-|TRBJ2-1|TRBV5-8|-
CASSPHPYNEQFF
TGTGCCAGCAGCCCCCACCCCTACAATGAGCAGTTCTTC